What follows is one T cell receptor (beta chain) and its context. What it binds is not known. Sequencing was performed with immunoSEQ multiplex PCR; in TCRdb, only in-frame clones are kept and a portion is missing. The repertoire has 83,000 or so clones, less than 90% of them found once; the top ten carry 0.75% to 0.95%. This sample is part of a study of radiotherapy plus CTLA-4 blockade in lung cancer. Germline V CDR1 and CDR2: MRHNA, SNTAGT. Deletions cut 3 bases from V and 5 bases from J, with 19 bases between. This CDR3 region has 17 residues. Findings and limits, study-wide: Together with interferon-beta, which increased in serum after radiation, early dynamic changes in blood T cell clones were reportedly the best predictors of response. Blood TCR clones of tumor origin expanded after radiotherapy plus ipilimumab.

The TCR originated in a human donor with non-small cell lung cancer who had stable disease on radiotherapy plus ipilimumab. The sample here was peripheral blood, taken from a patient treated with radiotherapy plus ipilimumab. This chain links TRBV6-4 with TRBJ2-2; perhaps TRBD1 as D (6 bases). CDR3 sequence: CASSELMGATGTGELFF. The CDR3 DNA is TGTGCCAGCAGTGAGTTAATGGGGGCTACCGGGACCGGGGAGCTGTTTTTT.